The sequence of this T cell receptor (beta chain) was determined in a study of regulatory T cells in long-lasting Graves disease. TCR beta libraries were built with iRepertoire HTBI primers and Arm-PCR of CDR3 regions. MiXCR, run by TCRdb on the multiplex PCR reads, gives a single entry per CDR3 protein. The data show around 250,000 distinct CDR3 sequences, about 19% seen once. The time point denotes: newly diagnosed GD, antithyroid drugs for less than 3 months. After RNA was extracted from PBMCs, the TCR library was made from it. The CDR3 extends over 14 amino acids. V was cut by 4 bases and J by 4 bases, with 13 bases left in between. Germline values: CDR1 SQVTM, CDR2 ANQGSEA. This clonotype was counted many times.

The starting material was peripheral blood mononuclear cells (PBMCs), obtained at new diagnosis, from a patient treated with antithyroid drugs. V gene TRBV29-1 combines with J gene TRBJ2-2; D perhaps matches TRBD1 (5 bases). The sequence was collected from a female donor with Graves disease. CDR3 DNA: TGCAGCGTTGCAGCAGCAGGGTCCACCGGGGAGCTGTTTTTT. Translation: CSVAAAGSTGELFF.